The clone carrying this TCR beta chain is medium-sized (0.01 to 0.1%). The antigen is not known. The data stem from a study of CD4 T cells in relation to SARS-CoV-2 and coronaviruses. Study information: ViraFEST: roughly 10-day antigen culture of PBMCs, then TCR beta CDR3 sequencing.

Measured with immunoSEQ multiplex PCR; TCRdb has only the in-frame clones, and not every one. The data show some 20,000 clones, more than 70% seen once. Study conclusions and caveats: The cross-reactivity analysis covered only spike protein, not other viral proteins. Crossreactive clones expanded significantly less to SARS-CoV-2 than monoreactive clones.

Before the COVID-19 pandemic, during about 2010-2018, CD4+ T cells were taken from unexposed donors. After ten to eleven days of culture, CD4+ T cells were isolated. Testing used SARS-CoV-2 S/N and four cold-coronavirus spikes on unexposed-donor CD4+ T cells, cells permitting. With 4 bases removed from V and 2 bases from J, the gap between germline ends came to 17 bases. The CDR3 covers 16 residues. Germline lookup yields CDR1 ENHRY and CDR2 SYGVKD. V gene TRBV10-3 combines with J gene TRBJ1-1, with D perhaps matching TRBD1 (5 bases). The receptor comes from a human donor in good health. Material for sequencing was CD4+ T cells from PBMCs, cultured in vitro. In DNA form, the CDR3 reads TGTGCCATCAGTGCTGGGAATGGGGGATCAAACACTGAAGCTTTCTTT. It codes for CAISAGNGGSNTEAFF.